The 13 T cell receptor beta chains presented below share a single source sample, sequenced in a study of blood T cell repertoires in COVID-19. Clones were read by immunoSEQ multiplex PCR, and TCRdb kept only the in-frame ones, dropping some. The table shows approximately 93,000 clones, with about 90% occurring only once. The sequenced sample was peripheral blood. The receptors stem from a man aged 45 to 65 with COVID-19, enrolled during active disease.

The V call is TRBV27, the J call TRBJ2-7; 7 positions agree with TRBD1. The germline gives CDR1 MNHEY, CDR2 SMNVEV (reference sequence). Losses at the gene ends were 4 bases for V and 6 bases for J; bases not matched to a gene: 6. The CDR3 is made up of 13 amino acids. The CDR3 bases are TGTGCCAGCAGTTGGGGACAGAAGGTCGAGCAGTACTTC. Protein product: CASSWGQKVEQYF.

The J gene is TRBJ2-3, the V gene TRBV12-3 or TRBV12-4, with 7 bases fitting TRBD2. V lost 10 bases and J lost 3; bases outside the gene matches: 7. This CDR3 is built from 13 residues. The CDR3 is CATGGNWTDTQYF. The CDR3 DNA reads TGTGCCACCGGGGGGAATTGGACAGATACGCAGTATTTT.

This chain links TRBV7-3 with TRBJ2-1, with TRBD2 identical over 9 bases. V trimming: 1 base; J trimming: 0 bases; junction bases outside the gene matches: 4. The CDR3 sequence is 17 residues long. From germline, CDR1 is SGHTA and CDR2 FQGTGA. The CDR3 here is CASSLNPSGASYNEQFF. The CDR3 region has the DNA TGTGCCAGCAGCTTAAACCCTAGCGGGGCCTCCTACAATGAGCAGTTCTTC.

This chain links TRBV1 with TRBJ2-3; TRBD2, as called in the table, went unchecked against the DNA. TRBV1 is a pseudogene. This CDR3 is built from 14 residues. CDR3 residues: CTRSGGAEKDTQYF. CDR3 sequence (DNA): TGCACCAGGAGCGGGGGGGCCGAAAAGGATACGCAGTATTTT.

The V call is TRBV15, the J call TRBJ1-2, with 9 bases aligning to TRBD1. The CDR3 spans 16 residues. V lost 3 bases to trimming and J lost 4 bases; unmatched junction nucleotides: 9. Germline CDR1 is LNHNV and CDR2 is YYDKDF (reference sequence). The CDR3 DNA is TGTGCCACCAGCAGGGCACAGGGGGCTCTGGGCTATGGCTACACCTTC. It translates to CATSRAQGALGYGYTF.

The chain recombines TRBV7-9 with TRBJ1-1, with D hard to call. Germline-derived CDR1 and CDR2 are SEHNR and FQNEAQ (reference sequence). This CDR3 is built from 13 residues. Trimming stripped 5 bases from V and 4 bases from J, with 11 bases between. DNA of the CDR3: TGTGCCAGCAGCGCTAGCGGGCGCACTGAAGCTTTCTTT. Encoded protein: CASSASGRTEAFF.

The chain combines TRBV12-3 or TRBV12-4 with TRBJ2-1; D gene uncertain. V shed 6 bases and J shed 4 bases, with 7 bases lying between them. The CDR3 spans 12 residues. The CDR3 protein is CASSPGYNEQFF. The CDR3, as DNA: TGTGCCAGCAGCCCAGGATACAATGAGCAGTTCTTC.

Only a few counts were recorded for this clone. The V call is TRBV7-2, the J call TRBJ1-3; D may be TRBD1 (5 bases). This CDR3 spans 15 amino acids. Germline loops: CDR1 SGHTA, CDR2 FQGNSA. The V end lost 2 bases, the J end lost 0 bases, and 8 bases lay between the germline ends. CDR3 DNA sequence: TGTGCCAGCAGCTTATACCAGGGCTCTGGAAACACCATATATTTT. It encodes CASSLYQGSGNTIYF.

J is TRBJ2-6 and V is TRBV5-1; 7 bases agree with TRBD1. The CDR3 sequence is 18 residues long. Trimming took 1 base from V and 0 from J; bases not matched to a gene: 7. CDR1 is SGHRS and CDR2 is YFSETQ in the germline V gene. The CDR3 loop reads CASSLQLTGSSGANVLTF. The CDR3 DNA sequence: TGCGCCAGCAGCTTGCAACTGACAGGGAGCTCTGGGGCCAACGTCCTGACTTTC.

The rearrangement joins TRBV6-5 to TRBJ1-1, with 9 bases that match TRBD1. This CDR3 has 14 amino acids. Germline-derived CDR1 and CDR2 are MNHEY and SVGAGI. V shed 6 bases, J shed 3 bases, and the junction held 5 bases outside the gene matches. CDR3 nucleotide sequence: TGTGCCAGCAGGGCCGACAGGGGGTACACTGAAGCTTTCTTT. Protein product: CASRADRGYTEAFF.

This clone was observed a single time. This chain connects TRBV9 to TRBJ1-1, with a tentative D call TRBD1 (5 bases). V was clipped by 2 bases and J by 8 bases, with 13 bases between them. Germline lookup yields CDR1 SGDLS and CDR2 YYNGEE. The CDR3 covers 13 residues. The CDR3 DNA is TGTGCCAGCAGCGTTGAGCCCGGGGGGGAAGCTTTCTTT. Translating it yields CASSVEPGGEAFF.

The chain uses TRBV7-9 and TRBJ2-2; tentatively, D is TRBD2 (5 bases). This CDR3 region has 16 residues. Trimming shortened V by 5 bases and J by 5 bases, and 18 bases separated the two germline ends. The germline gives CDR1 SEHNR, CDR2 FQNEAQ (reference sequence). The CDR3, as DNA: TGTGCCAGCAGCCCCTTTGCGGGTCTCGATACCGGGGAGCTGTTTTTT. Encoded protein: CASSPFAGLDTGELFF.

The chain combines TRBV9 with TRBJ2-2; D is possibly TRBD2 (6 bases). The V gene's germline CDR1 is SGDLS and CDR2 YYNGEE. V was clipped by 6 bases and J by 0 bases, with 15 bases between them. CDR3 size: 16 residues. In DNA form, the CDR3 reads TGTGCCAGCACCTTGACCGGGACTGCGAACACCGGGGAGCTGTTTTTT. This encodes CASTLTGTANTGELFF.